This T cell receptor (beta chain) was sequenced during a study of TIL therapy for anti-PD-1-resistant metastatic lung cancer. Looking at the study overall: Tumors had a median PD-L1 proportion score of 4.5% to 7%. Median tumor mutation burden was 1.5 mutations per megabase. General observations from the study: The baseline peripheral repertoire was partially replaced by infused TIL clonotypes that later decayed.

Regarding time point: pre-treatment sample, taken before nivolumab and TIL therapy. Points on this clone: Its specificity is not known.

This was the immunoSEQ v3 assay. Libraries were sequenced to around 2 million read pairs (survey) or roughly 4.5-6.5 million (deep). TCRdb's table, derived via immunoSEQ multiplex PCR, lists solely in-frame clones and lacks some. The profile shows about 50,000 clones, 80% to 90% of them singletons. This CDR3 is 13 amino acids long. V was shortened by 6 bases and J by 0 bases, with 5 bases between the two germline ends. Germline V gene sequence: CDR1 MDHEN, CDR2 SYDVKM. The clonotype comes from a person aged 25 to 80 with non-small cell lung cancer. V gene TRBV28 combines with J gene TRBJ1-4; no reliable D call. The sequences come from blood, collected at baseline. The CDR3 protein is CASRTATNEKLFF. The CDR3 DNA reads as TGTGCCAGCAGAACAGCAACTAATGAAAAACTGTTTTTT.